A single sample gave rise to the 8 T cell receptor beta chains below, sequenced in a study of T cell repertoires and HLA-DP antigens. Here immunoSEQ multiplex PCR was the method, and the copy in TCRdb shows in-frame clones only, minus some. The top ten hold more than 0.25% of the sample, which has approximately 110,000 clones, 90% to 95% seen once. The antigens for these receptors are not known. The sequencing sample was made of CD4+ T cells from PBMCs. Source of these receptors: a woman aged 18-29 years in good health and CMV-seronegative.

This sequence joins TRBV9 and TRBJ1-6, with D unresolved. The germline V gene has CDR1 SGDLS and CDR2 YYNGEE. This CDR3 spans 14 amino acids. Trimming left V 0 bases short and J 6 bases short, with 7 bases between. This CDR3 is CASSVAMGNSPLHF. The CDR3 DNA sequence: TGTGCCAGCAGCGTAGCTATGGGTAATTCACCCCTCCACTTT.

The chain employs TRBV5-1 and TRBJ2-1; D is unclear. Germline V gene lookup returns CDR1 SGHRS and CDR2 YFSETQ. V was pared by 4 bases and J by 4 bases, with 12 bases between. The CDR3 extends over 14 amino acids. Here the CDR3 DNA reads TGCGCCAGCAGCCCCGGGTTTCTATACAATGAGCAGTTCTTC. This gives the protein CASSPGFLYNEQFF.

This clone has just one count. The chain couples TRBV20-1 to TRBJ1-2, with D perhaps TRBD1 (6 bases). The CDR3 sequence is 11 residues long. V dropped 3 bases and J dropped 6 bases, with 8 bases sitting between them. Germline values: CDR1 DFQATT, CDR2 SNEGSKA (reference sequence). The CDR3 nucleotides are TGCAGTGCTAGGTCAGGGGATGGCTACACCTTC. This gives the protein CSARSGDGYTF.

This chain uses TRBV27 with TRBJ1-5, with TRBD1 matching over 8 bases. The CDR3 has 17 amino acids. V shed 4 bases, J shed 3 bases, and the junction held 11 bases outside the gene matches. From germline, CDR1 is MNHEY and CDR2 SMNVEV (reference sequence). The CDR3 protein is CASSSTGVLIANQPQHF. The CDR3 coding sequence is TGTGCCAGCAGTTCGACAGGGGTCCTTATAGCCAATCAGCCCCAGCATTTT.

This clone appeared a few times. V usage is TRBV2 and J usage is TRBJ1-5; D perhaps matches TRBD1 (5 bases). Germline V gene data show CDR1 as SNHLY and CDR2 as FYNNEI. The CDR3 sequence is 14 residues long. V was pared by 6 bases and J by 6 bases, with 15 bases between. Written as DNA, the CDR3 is TGTGCCAGCAGAGAGGTAGGGGTACCTCAGCCCCAGCATTTT. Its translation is CASREVGVPQPQHF. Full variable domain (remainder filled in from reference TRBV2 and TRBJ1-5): EPEVTQTPSHQVTQMGQEVILRCVPISNHLYFYWYRQILGQKVEFLVSFYNNEISEKSEIFDDQFSVERPDGSNFTLKIRSTKLEDSAMYFCASREVGVPQPQHFGDGTRLSIL.

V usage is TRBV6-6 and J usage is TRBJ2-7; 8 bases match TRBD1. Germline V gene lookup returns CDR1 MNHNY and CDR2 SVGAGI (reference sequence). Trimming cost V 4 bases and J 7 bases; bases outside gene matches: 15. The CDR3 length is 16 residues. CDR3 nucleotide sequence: TGTGCCAGCAGTTCAACATCGCTTCAGGGGGCGCGAGAGCAGTACGTC. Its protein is CASSSTSLQGAREQYV.

DNA for the CDR3: TGTGCCTGGAGTAAGACAGGGGCTAGTCAAGAGACCCAGTACTTC. It codes for CAWSKTGASQETQYF. The chain employs TRBV30 and TRBJ2-5, with 8 positions matching TRBD1. Germline CDR1 and CDR2: GTSNPN and SVGIG (reference sequence). The CDR3 has 15 residues. Germline trimming cut 2 bases from V and 2 bases from J; bases unmatched to any gene: 7.

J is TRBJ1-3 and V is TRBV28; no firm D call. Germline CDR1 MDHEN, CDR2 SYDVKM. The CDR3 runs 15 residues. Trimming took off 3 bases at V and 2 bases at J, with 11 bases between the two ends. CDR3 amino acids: CASSFLGFTGNTIYF. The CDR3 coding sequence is TGTGCCAGCAGTTTCCTGGGGTTCACTGGAAACACCATATATTTT.